These 10 T cell receptor beta chains were sequenced from one sample in a study of blood T cell repertoires in COVID-19. TCRdb's copy holds only in-frame clones and misses some; the assay was immunoSEQ multiplex PCR. The table includes approximately 49,000 clones, over 65% detected once. Sequencing was performed on peripheral blood. The receptors originated from a woman aged 65 to 85 with acute or convalescent COVID-19.

CDR3 DNA sequence: TGTGCCAGCTCAGGCACCGCAGATACGCAGTATTTT. Translating it yields CASSGTADTQYF. The chain employs TRBV18 and TRBJ2-3; D is unclear. Between the trimmed V and J ends, which lost 5 bases and 4 bases, there was a span of 7 bases. CDR3 length: 12 residues. The V gene's germline CDR1 is KGHSH and CDR2 LQKENI.

In its sample, this clone was seen once. This chain connects TRBV7-9 to TRBJ2-5, with 7 bases fitting TRBD2. Germline trimming cut 5 bases from V and 2 bases from J; bases unmatched to any gene: 2. This CDR3 region has 13 residues. The germline gives CDR1 SEHNR, CDR2 FQNEAQ (reference sequence). CDR3 in amino acids: CASSRGVQETQYF. The CDR3 nucleotides are TGTGCCAGCAGCCGGGGGGTTCAAGAGACCCAGTACTTC. The variable domain in full, with the rest retrieved from reference TRBV7-9 and TRBJ2-5, is DTGVSQNPRHKITKRGQNVTFRCDPISEHNRLYWYRQTLGQGPEFLTYFQNEAQLEKSRLLSDRFSAERPKGSFSTLEIQRTEQGDSAMYLCASSRGVQETQYFGPGTRLLVL.

The genes are TRBV3-1 (or the pseudogene TRBV3-2) and TRBJ2-5, with D perhaps matching TRBD2 (6 bases). The germline V and J ends were trimmed by 1 base and 2 bases, with 11 bases remaining between them. Germline loops: CDR1 LGHDT, CDR2 YNNKEL (reference sequence). The CDR3 length is 15 residues. CDR3 DNA sequence: TGTGCCAGCAGCCAAGTAGGGGACTCTCAAGAGACCCAGTACTTC. This sequence encodes CASSQVGDSQETQYF.

This chain joins TRBV11-2 and TRBJ2-5; 8 nucleotides agree with TRBD1. Germline V gene sequence: CDR1 SGHAT, CDR2 FQNNGV. This CDR3 spans 17 amino acids. Trimming cost V 5 bases and J 4 bases; bases outside gene matches: 15. CDR3 residues: CASSKTSGTGGGETQYF. The DNA of the CDR3 is TGTGCCAGCAGCAAAACCTCCGGGACAGGCGGCGGAGAGACCCAGTACTTC.

The rearrangement uses TRBV5-1 and TRBJ1-6; D is possibly TRBD1 (6 bases). The CDR3 runs 13 residues. Trimming stripped 4 bases from V and 7 bases from J, with 9 bases between. Germline V gene lookup returns CDR1 SGHRS and CDR2 YFSETQ. The CDR3 region is CASSEQGNSPLHF. The CDR3 DNA is TGCGCCAGCAGCGAACAGGGCAATTCACCCCTCCACTTT.

This rearrangement joins TRBV19 to TRBJ2-2, with D tentatively TRBD2 (6 bases). The CDR3 length is 15 residues. V dropped 3 bases and J dropped 2 bases, with 10 bases sitting between them. The V gene's germline CDR1 is LNHDA and CDR2 SQIVND (reference sequence). The CDR3 coding sequence is TGTGCCAGTAGTATCCGCGGGACTAACACCGGGGAGCTGTTTTTT. Protein: CASSIRGTNTGELFF.

A single count supports this clone. This chain uses TRBV30 with TRBJ2-5; a weak D match, TRBD1 (5 bases). CDR3 length: 11 residues. The V and J ends lost 5 bases and 2 bases respectively, with 6 bases between them. CDR1 is GTSNPN, CDR2 SVGIG, per germline (reference sequence). Written as DNA, the CDR3 is TGTGCCTGGGACAGACAAGAGACCCAGTACTTC. Translated, it gives CAWDRQETQYF.

CDR3 in amino acids: CASSGRSTYGYTF. In DNA, the CDR3 is TGTGCCAGCAGTGGTAGGTCGACTTATGGCTACACCTTC. The gene calls are TRBV25-1 and TRBJ1-2; D unresolved. The CDR3 extends over 13 amino acids. Trimming pared 4 bases from V and 5 bases from J, leaving 11 bases between. Germline CDR1 is MGHDK and CDR2 is SYGVNS.

The rearrangement links TRBV9 to TRBJ1-2, with no clear D. V lost 2 bases and J lost 0, with 8 bases in between. CDR1 is SGDLS, CDR2 YYNGEE, per germline. The CDR3 covers 14 residues. CDR3 residues: CASSVSIANYGYTF. In DNA form, the CDR3 reads TGTGCCAGCAGCGTGTCGATAGCTAACTATGGCTACACCTTC.

The V call is TRBV7-8, the J call TRBJ2-3; D unclear. Germline V gene data show CDR1 as SGHVS and CDR2 as FQNEAQ. V lost 6 bases and J 0 bases, leaving 16 bases between the germline ends. The CDR3 extends over 16 amino acids. CDR3 protein: CASRPSWRISTDTQYF. As DNA, the CDR3 is TGTGCCAGCAGGCCTAGTTGGCGCATAAGCACAGATACGCAGTATTTT.